This T cell receptor beta chain originates from a study of cytomegalovirus exposure and HLA in healthy donors. On the study more broadly: Previous work identified roughly 120 million unique TCR beta sequences from about 200 million T cells.

PCR was performed using 60 Vbeta and 13 Jbeta primers. Sequencing used immunoSEQ multiplex PCR; TCRdb keeps in-frame clones, though not all of them. The table includes about 180,000 clones, roughly 80% detected once. Germline CDR1 MDHEN, CDR2 SYDVKM. Trimming cost V 11 bases and J 3 bases; bases outside gene matches: 14. The CDR3 has 15 residues. As concerns this clone: Its target is not known.

Study findings and constraints: Later genetic work tied a missense DCLRE1C variant to beta-chain V and J trimming. Another analysis was done later, and it associated 16,951 TCR beta sequences with HLA alleles at 0.05 false discovery rate. Analyzed later, most CMV-associated TCR beta chains appeared HLA-restricted.

This TCR derives from a girl aged 5-17 years in good health and CMV-seropositive. The chain couples TRBV28 to TRBJ2-7; 9 bases fit TRBD1. Sequencing used PBMCs. CDR3 DNA: TGTGCCGCTACGCCACCCATGACAGGGGGCTACGAGCAGTACTTC. This sequence encodes CAATPPMTGGYEQYF.